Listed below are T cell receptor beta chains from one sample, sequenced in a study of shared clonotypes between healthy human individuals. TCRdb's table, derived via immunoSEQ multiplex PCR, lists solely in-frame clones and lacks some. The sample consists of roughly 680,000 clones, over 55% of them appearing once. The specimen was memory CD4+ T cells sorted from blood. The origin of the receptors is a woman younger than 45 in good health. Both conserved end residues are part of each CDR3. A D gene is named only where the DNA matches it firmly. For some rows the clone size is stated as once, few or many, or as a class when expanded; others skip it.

CDR3: CASSPTTGREQYF
DNA: TGTGCCAGCTCACCAACGACAGGTCGGGAGCAGTACTTC
V: TRBV18
size: .
length: 13
J: TRBJ2-7
D: .

CDR3: CASSLTASGDTQYF
DNA: TGCGCCAGCAGCTTGACAGCGAGCGGAGATACGCAGTATTTT
V: TRBV5-1
size: .
length: 14
J: TRBJ2-3
D: .

CDR3: CASSLTVSSSYEQYF
DNA: TGTGCCAGCAGTTTAACAGTATCCAGCTCCTACGAGCAGTACTTC
V: TRBV28
size: .
length: 15
J: TRBJ2-7
D: .

CDR3: CATGEGNQETQYF
DNA: TGTGCCACGGGGGAGGGGAACCAAGAGACCCAGTACTTC
V: TRBV10-3
size: many
length: 13
J: TRBJ2-5
D: TRBD2

CDR3: CASSPGVGSYEQYF
DNA: TGCGCCAGCAGCCCCGGGGTTGGCTCGTACGAGCAGTACTTC
V: TRBV4-1
size: .
length: 14
J: TRBJ2-7
D: .

CDR3: CASSVAGTGYTF
DNA: TGTGCCAGCAGTGTGGCAGGGACTGGCTACACCTTC
V: TRBV25-1
size: few
length: 12
J: TRBJ1-2
D: .

CDR3: CASSHDRETDTQYF
DNA: TGTGCCAGCAGCCACGACAGGGAGACAGATACGCAGTATTTT
V: TRBV7-7
size: .
length: 14
J: TRBJ2-3
D: TRBD1

CDR3: CASSLALAGGPDEQFF
DNA: TGCGCCAGCAGCTTGGCCCTAGCGGGAGGGCCCGATGAGCAGTTCTTC
V: TRBV5-1
size: once
length: 16
J: TRBJ2-1
D: TRBD2

CDR3: CASSSTDSYQPQHF
DNA: TGTGCCAGCAGCTCAACGGACAGTTATCAGCCCCAGCATTTT
V: TRBV7-9
size: .
length: 14
J: TRBJ1-5
D: .

CDR3: CASSMDTTVEAFF
DNA: TGTGCCAGTAGTATGGACACGACAGTTGAAGCTTTCTTT
V: TRBV19
size: .
length: 13
J: TRBJ1-1
D: .

CDR3: CASSLAGRYNEQFF
DNA: TGTGCCAGCAGCTTAGCGGGGCGCTACAATGAGCAGTTCTTC
V: TRBV7-7
size: .
length: 14
J: TRBJ2-1
D: .

CDR3: CASSYSGSYEQYF
DNA: TGTGCCAGCAGTTACTCGGGATCCTACGAGCAGTACTTC
V: TRBV6-5
size: few
length: 13
J: TRBJ2-7
D: .

CDR3: CAWRTALSQGPQYF
DNA: TGTGCCTGGAGAACCGCCCTGTCCCAGGGGCCCCAGTACTTC
V: TRBV30
size: few
length: 14
J: TRBJ2-5
D: .

CDR3: CASSGTVTTGELFF
DNA: TGTGCCAGCAGCGGGACGGTCACAACCGGGGAGCTGTTTTTT
V: TRBV7-6
size: .
length: 14
J: TRBJ2-2
D: .

CDR3: CASSDPGQGDEQYF
DNA: TGTGCCAGCAGTGACCCGGGACAGGGGGACGAGCAGTACTTC
V: TRBV25-1
size: .
length: 14
J: TRBJ2-7
D: TRBD1

CDR3: CASSISGGNKNIQYF
DNA: TGTGCCAGCAGCATTAGCGGGGGGAACAAAAACATTCAGTACTTC
V: TRBV9
size: .
length: 15
J: TRBJ2-4
D: TRBD2

CDR3: CASSPRRDRGWDGYTF
DNA: TGTGCCAGCTCACCACGCCGGGACAGGGGTTGGGATGGCTACACCTTC
V: TRBV18
size: .
length: 16
J: TRBJ1-2
D: TRBD1

CDR3: CSAARWSEAFF
DNA: TGCAGTGCTGCCCGTTGGAGTGAAGCTTTCTTT
V: TRBV20-1
size: .
length: 11
J: TRBJ1-1
D: .

CDR3: CASSSSPDRRLNTEAFF
DNA: TGTGCCAGCAGCTCCTCCCCGGACAGACGCTTGAACACTGAAGCTTTCTTT
V: TRBV11-2
size: .
length: 17
J: TRBJ1-1
D: .

CDR3: CASSIVRDPNQPQHF
DNA: TGTGCCAGTAGTATAGTAAGGGACCCCAATCAGCCCCAGCATTTT
V: TRBV19
size: .
length: 15
J: TRBJ1-5
D: .

CDR3: CASSPPGQGNYGYTF
DNA: TGTGCCAGCAGTCCGCCGGGACAGGGAAACTATGGCTACACCTTC
V: TRBV5-4
size: .
length: 15
J: TRBJ1-2
D: TRBD1

CDR3: CASSIVSSRGGLEQYF
DNA: TGTGCCAGTAGTATAGTTTCTTCCCGTGGGGGTCTGGAGCAGTACTTC
V: TRBV19
size: .
length: 16
J: TRBJ2-7
D: .

CDR3: CASSTGDNYGYTF
DNA: TGTGCCAGCAGTACGGGGGATAACTATGGCTACACCTTC
V: TRBV2
size: .
length: 13
J: TRBJ1-2
D: .